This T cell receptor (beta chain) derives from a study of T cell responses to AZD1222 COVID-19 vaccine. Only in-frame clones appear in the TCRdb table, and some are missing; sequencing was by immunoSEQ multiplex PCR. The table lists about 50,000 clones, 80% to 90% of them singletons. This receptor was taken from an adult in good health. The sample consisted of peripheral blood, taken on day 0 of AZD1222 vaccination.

CDR3 in DNA: TGTGCCAGCAGCCTCAAGACCCCGAGGACAGGGGCGGCTTTCTTT. Its translation is CASSLKTPRTGAAFF. V usage is TRBV6-5 and J usage is TRBJ1-1, with 9 bases that match TRBD1. Germline CDR1 MNHEY, CDR2 SVGAGI. The junction had 16 bases not matched to a gene; V was cut back by 6 bases and J by 11 bases. This CDR3 region has 15 residues.